The clone carrying this TCR beta chain was counted only a few times. The entry originates in a study of blood T cell repertoires in COVID-19. Study-wide background: Sites in the United States, Italy and Spain provided acute and convalescent COVID-19 samples.

Profiling relied on immunoSEQ multiplex PCR, and the TCRdb table lists in-frame clones only, not all of them. The sample lists about 44,000 clones, about 81% seen once, with 35% to 50% in the top ten. Sequenced material: peripheral blood. The receptor was derived from a human donor in a cohort sampled during active COVID-19.

The DNA for the CDR3 is TGTGCCAGCAGCCACAGGACACCAATCTCCTACGAGCAGTACTTC. Its translation is CASSHRTPISYEQYF. J is TRBJ2-7 and V is TRBV28, with D maybe TRBD1 (5 bases). CDR3 length: 15 residues. Trimming pared 6 bases from V and 0 bases from J, leaving 15 bases between. Germline V gene sequence: CDR1 MDHEN, CDR2 SYDVKM.